The source of this T cell receptor beta chain is a study of cytotoxic CD8 clonotypes in ibrutinib-treated CLL. About the study: On average, each sample had some 250,000 productive templates and approximately 85,000 productive rearrangements.

About this clone: The antigen is not known.

Sequenced by immunoSEQ multiplex PCR; TCRdb stores in-frame clones only, minus some. The sample holds over 75,000 clones; approximately 80% are singletons and the top ten take around 30%. Broader study findings: Sampling times, which were not matched between the groups, differed between sustained-remission patients and progressing patients. Clonality went up at ibrutinib response and then declined back toward baseline at progression. Shared public clonotypes were rare, and on treatment they either got smaller or stayed the same.

Trimming at V came to 0 bases and at J to 1 base, leaving 8 bases not matched to a gene. This CDR3 contains 18 residues. Per the germline V gene, CDR1 is LGHNA and CDR2 is YNFKEQ. The sequencing here drew on PBMCs, taken after 12 months of ibrutinib treatment. The rearrangement uses TRBV4-2 and TRBJ2-7; 11 bases match TRBD2. The TCR originated in a human donor with chronic lymphocytic leukemia. CDR3 region: CASSQDPSSGGKSYEQYF. The CDR3 DNA reads TGTGCCAGCAGCCAAGATCCGTCTAGCGGGGGGAAATCCTACGAGCAGTACTTC.